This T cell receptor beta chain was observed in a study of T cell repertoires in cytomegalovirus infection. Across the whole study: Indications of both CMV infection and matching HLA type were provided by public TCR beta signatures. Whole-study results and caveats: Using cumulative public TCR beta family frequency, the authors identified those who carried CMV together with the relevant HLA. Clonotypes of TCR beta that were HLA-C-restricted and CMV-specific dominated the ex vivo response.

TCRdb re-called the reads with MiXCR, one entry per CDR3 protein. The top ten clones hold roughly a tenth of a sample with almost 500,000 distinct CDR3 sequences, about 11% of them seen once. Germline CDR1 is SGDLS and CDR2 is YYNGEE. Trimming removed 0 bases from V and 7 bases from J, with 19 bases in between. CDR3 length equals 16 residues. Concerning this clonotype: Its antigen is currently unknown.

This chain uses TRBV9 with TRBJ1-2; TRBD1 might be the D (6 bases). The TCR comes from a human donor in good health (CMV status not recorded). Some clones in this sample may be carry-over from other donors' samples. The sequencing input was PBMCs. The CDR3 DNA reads TGTGCCAGCAGCGTAGCCCTCGATGGGGGGGCGCGTGGCTACACCTTC. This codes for CASSVALDGGARGYTF.